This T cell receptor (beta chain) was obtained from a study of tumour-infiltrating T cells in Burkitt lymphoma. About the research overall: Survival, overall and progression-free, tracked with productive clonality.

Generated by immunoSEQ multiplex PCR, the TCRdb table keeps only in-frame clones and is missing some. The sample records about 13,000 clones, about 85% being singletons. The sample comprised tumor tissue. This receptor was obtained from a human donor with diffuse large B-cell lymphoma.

CDR3 amino acids: CASSFDRSYQETQYF. The DNA for the CDR3 is TGTGCCAGCAGCTTTGACAGATCGTACCAAGAGACCCAGTACTTC. The chain combines TRBV7-9 with TRBJ2-5; D may be TRBD1 (5 bases). The CDR3 runs 15 residues. V lost 3 bases and J 0 bases, leaving 11 bases between the germline ends. CDR1 and CDR2 from the germline V gene are SEHNR and FQNEAQ (reference sequence). The complete variable domain, with remaining parts taken from reference TRBV7-9 and TRBJ2-5, reads DTGVSQNPRHKITKRGQNVTFRCDPISEHNRLYWYRQTLGQGPEFLTYFQNEAQLEKSRLLSDRFSAERPKGSFSTLEIQRTEQGDSAMYLCASSFDRSYQETQYFGPGTRLLVL.